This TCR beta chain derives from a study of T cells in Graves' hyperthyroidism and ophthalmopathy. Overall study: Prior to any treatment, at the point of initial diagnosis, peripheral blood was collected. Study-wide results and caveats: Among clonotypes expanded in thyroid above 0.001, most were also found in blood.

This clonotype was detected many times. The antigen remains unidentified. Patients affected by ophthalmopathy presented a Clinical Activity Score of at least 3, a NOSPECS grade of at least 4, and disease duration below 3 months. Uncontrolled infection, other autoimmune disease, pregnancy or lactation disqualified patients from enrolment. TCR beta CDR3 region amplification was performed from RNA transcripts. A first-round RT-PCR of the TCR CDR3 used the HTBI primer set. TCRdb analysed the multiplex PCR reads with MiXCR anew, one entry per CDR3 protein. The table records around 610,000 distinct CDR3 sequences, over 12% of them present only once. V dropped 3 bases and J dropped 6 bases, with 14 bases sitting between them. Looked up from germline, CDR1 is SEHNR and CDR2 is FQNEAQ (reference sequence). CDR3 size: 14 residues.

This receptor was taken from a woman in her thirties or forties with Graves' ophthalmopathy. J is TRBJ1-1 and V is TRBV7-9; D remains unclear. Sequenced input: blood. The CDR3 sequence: CASSFDLLIPEAFF. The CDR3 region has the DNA TGTGCCAGCAGCTTCGACCTCTTAATTCCTGAAGCTTTCTTT.